The 27 T cell receptor beta chains presented below share a single source sample, sequenced in a study of blood T cells in healthy people across ages. Through a sample-barcoded 5' primer and a J-beta primer mix, a second PCR was run for 7 to 11 cycles. TCRdb used MiXCR to reprocess the 5' RACE reads, holding one entry per CDR3 protein. This sample has over 500,000 distinct CDR3 sequences; about 29% occur once, and the top ten carry 3% to 4%. The same data also went into a second study, on T cells of mothers and their children.

The sample comprised blood. These receptors all come from a boy between 2 and 15 years old in good health.

This chain uses TRBV18 with TRBJ2-3; 12 bases fit TRBD2. The CDR3 is 15 residues long. CDR1 is KGHSH, CDR2 LQKENI, per germline. Trimming removed 3 bases from V and 6 bases from J; junction bases left unmatched: 4. CDR3 in amino acids: CASSPVTSGGDTQYF. As DNA, the CDR3 is TGTGCCAGCTCACCGGTGACTAGCGGGGGCGATACGCAGTATTTT.

This sequence joins TRBV28 and TRBJ1-1; weak D call: TRBD1 (5 bases). This CDR3 region has 14 residues. CDR1 and CDR2 from the germline V gene are MDHEN and SYDVKM. V lost 3 bases to trimming and J lost 3 bases, with 11 bases between them. The CDR3 nucleotides read TGTGCCAGCAGTTTTGGGGCCGCTGACACTGAAGCTTTCTTT. This codes for CASSFGAADTEAFF.

The sample holds a few counts of this clonotype. The rearrangement links TRBV5-1 to TRBJ2-3; D unclear. CDR1 is SGHRS and CDR2 is YFSETQ in the germline V gene. The CDR3 extends over 15 amino acids. V lost 4 bases, J lost 0 bases, and 12 bases lay in between. The CDR3 nucleotides read TGCGCCAGCAGCCCCCCAGTGTCTAGCACAGATACGCAGTATTTT. Its translation: CASSPPVSSTDTQYF.

This clonotype was seen at least ten times. The chain links TRBV5-6 to TRBJ2-1, with TRBD2 matching 14 bases. Germline V gene data show CDR1 as SGHDT and CDR2 as YYEEEE. J was trimmed by 7 bases and V by 6 bases; bases with no gene match: 9. There are 16 residues in the CDR3. This chain's CDR3 is CASNRLAGGPGNEQFF. The DNA of the CDR3 is TGTGCCAGCAACAGACTAGCGGGAGGGCCGGGGAATGAGCAGTTCTTC.

The V gene is TRBV29-1, the J gene TRBJ2-4; 7 nucleotides match TRBD1. The J segment lost 5 bases and the V segment lost 4 bases, leaving 5 bases of the junction unmatched. This CDR3 comprises 13 residues. Looked up from germline, CDR1 is SQVTM and CDR2 is ANQGSEA. The CDR3 loop is CSVGGTAENIQYF. CDR3 in DNA: TGCAGCGTTGGAGGGACAGCGGAAAACATTCAGTACTTC. Together with reference TRBV29-1 and TRBJ2-4, the CDR3 gives the full variable domain: SAVISQKPSRDICQRGTSLTIQCQVDSQVTMMFWYRQQPGQSLTLIATANQGSEATYESGFVIDKFPISRPNLTFSTLTVSNMSPEDSSIYLCSVGGTAENIQYFGAGTRLSVL.

A few counts support this clonotype. DNA of the CDR3: TGCAGTGCTAGATACGGGCTTGCAGGCTACAATGAGCAGTTCTTC. It translates to CSARYGLAGYNEQFF. The chain uses TRBV20-1 and TRBJ2-1; no firm D call. The CDR3 is 15 residues long. Germline lookup yields CDR1 DFQATT and CDR2 SNEGSKA (reference sequence). The ends were cut back, 2 bases at V and 3 bases at J, with 14 bases in the middle.

The J gene is TRBJ1-1, the V gene TRBV7-9; 9 bases align to TRBD1. The junction had 5 bases not matched to a gene; V was cut back by 5 bases and J by 1 base. Germline CDR1 is SEHNR and CDR2 is FQNEAQ (reference sequence). The CDR3 is 15 amino acids. For the CDR3, the DNA is TGTGCCAGCAGCGCGACAGGGGGGAAGAACACTGAAGCTTTCTTT. Protein product: CASSATGGKNTEAFF. Combining the CDR3 with reference TRBV7-9 and TRBJ1-1 gives the whole variable domain DTGVSQNPRHKITKRGQNVTFRCDPISEHNRLYWYRQTLGQGPEFLTYFQNEAQLEKSRLLSDRFSAERPKGSFSTLEIQRTEQGDSAMYLCASSATGGKNTEAFFGQGTRLTVV.

This clonotype turned up a few times. The chain couples TRBV20-1 to TRBJ1-1; TRBD1 matches 7 bases. CDR3 length: 16 residues. J lost 6 bases, V lost 6 bases, and 19 bases had no gene match. Germline CDR1 and CDR2: DFQATT and SNEGSKA (reference sequence). The CDR3 spells CSASPDRAPRESEAFF. The CDR3 coding sequence is TGCAGTGCAAGTCCTGACAGGGCCCCGAGGGAGTCTGAAGCTTTCTTT.

In its sample, this clonotype was seen a few times. The CDR3 nucleotides are TGTGCCAGCAGCCACAGGGGGTTGAGGACAGATACGCAGTATTTT. It encodes CASSHRGLRTDTQYF. The genes are TRBV3-1 and TRBJ2-3; 7 positions agree with TRBD1. CDR3 length: 15 amino acids. Losses at the gene ends were 3 bases for V and 3 bases for J; bases not matched to a gene: 6. Germline V gene sequence: CDR1 LGHDT, CDR2 YNNKEL (reference sequence).

V is TRBV29-1 and J is TRBJ2-4; possibly TRBD1 for D (5 bases). Germline V gives CDR1 SQVTM, CDR2 ANQGSEA. The CDR3 is made up of 10 amino acids. Trimming shortened V by 7 bases and J by 9 bases, and 10 bases separated the two germline ends. CDR3 nucleotides: TGCAGCGCCCTTAGGGGCATTCAGTACTTC. Translated: CSALRGIQYF.

The chain has TRBV10-3 and TRBJ2-2; perhaps TRBD1 as D (6 bases). The germline gives CDR1 ENHRY, CDR2 SYGVKD. This CDR3 has 13 residues. Trimming cost V 7 bases and J 6 bases, with 12 bases left between them. CDR3 loop: CAINQGSAGELFF. CDR3 nucleotide sequence: TGTGCCATCAATCAGGGGAGCGCCGGGGAGCTGTTTTTT.

In its sample, this clonotype was seen a few times. The V gene is TRBV5-5, the J gene TRBJ2-7, with 7 nucleotides matching TRBD1. Germline loops: CDR1 SGHKS, CDR2 YYEKEE (reference sequence). The V gene end was trimmed by 6 bases and the J gene end by 4 bases; junction bases not matched to a gene: 13. CDR3 length equals 15 residues. The CDR3 DNA reads as TGTGCCAGCACCCTCAGGGGACAGAACTCTTACGAGCAGTACTTC. Amino acid sequence: CASTLRGQNSYEQYF.

V is TRBV7-9 and J is TRBJ1-2; perhaps TRBD1 as D (5 bases). Looked up from germline, CDR1 is SEHNR and CDR2 is FQNEAQ (reference sequence). The CDR3 runs 15 residues. Trimming left V 2 bases short and J 4 bases short, with 14 bases between. CDR3 coding DNA: TGTGCCAGCAGCTTATCAAGGGGAAAGCTCTATGGCTACACCTTC. Protein: CASSLSRGKLYGYTF.

The rearrangement joins TRBV27 to TRBJ2-7, with D maybe TRBD2 (6 bases). The CDR3 runs to 14 residues. Germline CDR1 MNHEY, CDR2 SMNVEV (reference sequence). V lost 0 bases and J 3 bases, leaving 9 bases between the germline ends. The DNA of the CDR3 is TGTGCCAGCAGTTTATCGGCGGGGCACTACGAGCAGTACTTC. It yields the protein CASSLSAGHYEQYF.

This clonotype was observed a handful of times. This chain links TRBV20-1 with TRBJ2-2; D may correspond to TRBD1 or TRBD2 (5 bases each). The CDR3 length is 15 residues. Germline CDR1 is DFQATT and CDR2 is SNEGSKA (reference sequence). V lost 5 bases and J 4 bases, leaving 17 bases between the germline ends. This CDR3 reads CSASESRAGTGELFF. The CDR3 nucleotides read TGCAGTGCTTCGGAGTCCAGGGCGGGCACCGGGGAGCTGTTTTTT.

The chain employs TRBV9 and TRBJ2-3, with D perhaps TRBD2 (5 bases). The V gene's germline CDR1 is SGDLS and CDR2 YYNGEE. The length of the CDR3 is 17 residues. Trimming cost V 3 bases and J 2 bases, with 19 bases left between them. CDR3 in amino acids: CASSAPGNQLNTDTQYF. In DNA form, the CDR3 reads TGTGCCAGCAGCGCCCCCGGGAACCAACTAAACACAGATACGCAGTATTTT. Full variable domain (missing parts from reference TRBV9 and TRBJ2-3): DSGVTQTPKHLITATGQRVTLRCSPRSGDLSVYWYQQSLDQGLQFLIQYYNGEERAKGNILERFSAQQFPDLHSELNLSSLELGDSALYFCASSAPGNQLNTDTQYFGPGTRLTVL.

This clonotype has ten or more counts. The chain links TRBV20-1 to TRBJ1-2; weak D call: TRBD1 (5 bases). V lost 0 bases and J 2 bases, leaving 13 bases between the germline ends. Germline CDR1 DFQATT, CDR2 SNEGSKA (reference sequence). The CDR3 length is 15 residues. CDR3 coding DNA: TGCAGTGCTAGAGATTGGGGCAGGGTCAACTATGGCTACACCTTC. This translates into CSARDWGRVNYGYTF.

V gene TRBV28 combines with J gene TRBJ1-1; maybe TRBD1 (5 bases). This CDR3 spans 12 amino acids. Germline V gene data show CDR1 as MDHEN and CDR2 as SYDVKM. Trimming took 4 bases from V and 9 from J, leaving 12 bases between them. The CDR3 nucleotides read TGTGCCAGCAGTTGGGGCAGTGTGAAAGCTTTCTTT. It translates to CASSWGSVKAFF.

The chain combines TRBV25-1 with TRBJ2-7, with a weak D call TRBD1 (5 bases). Germline CDR1 reads MGHDK; CDR2 reads SYGVNS. The CDR3 consists of 12 residues. The V gene lost 1 base and the J gene lost 6 bases, with 7 bases spanning the gap. CDR3 bases: TGTGCCAGCAGTGAATTAGGGGTCGAGCAGTACTTC. Amino acid sequence: CASSELGVEQYF.

Only a few counts were recorded for this clonotype. This chain connects TRBV20-1 to TRBJ1-2; unclear D gene. The CDR3 is made up of 14 amino acids. CDR1 and CDR2 from the germline V gene are DFQATT and SNEGSKA (reference sequence). V was cut by 0 bases and J by 3 bases, with 11 bases left in between. CDR3 residues: CSARDPGNDYGYTF. The CDR3 bases are TGCAGTGCTAGAGACCCCGGGAACGACTATGGCTACACCTTC.

The rearrangement uses TRBV2 and TRBJ2-5; the D is unclear. Germline V gene data show CDR1 as SNHLY and CDR2 as FYNNEI. The V end was cut by 3 bases, the J end by 4 bases, with 9 bases between. The CDR3 spans 13 residues. The CDR3 DNA is TGTGCCAGCAGTGATGGTAGGGTAGAGACCCAGTACTTC. Residues: CASSDGRVETQYF.

The genes are TRBV5-1 and TRBJ1-4, with D possibly matching TRBD1 (6 bases). Trimming cost V 5 bases and J 3 bases, with 14 bases left between them. The CDR3 contains 15 residues. CDR1 is SGHRS, CDR2 YFSETQ, per germline. This CDR3 is CASSPQGIPNEKLFF. Written as DNA, the CDR3 is TGCGCCAGCAGTCCCCAGGGGATCCCTAATGAAAAACTGTTTTTT.

This clonotype was observed a few times. This rearrangement joins TRBV7-6 to TRBJ1-5; no firm D call. The CDR3 loop spans 15 amino acids. V was cut by 1 base and J by 3 bases, with 10 bases left in between. Germline values: CDR1 SGHVS, CDR2 FNYEAQ. The CDR3: CASSLDGRINQPQHF. The CDR3 bases are TGTGCCAGCAGCTTAGACGGACGGATCAATCAGCCCCAGCATTTT.

This clonotype was picked up one time. CDR3: CASSESGPEYNEQFF. For the CDR3, the DNA is TGCGCCAGCAGTGAGTCGGGACCCGAATACAATGAGCAGTTCTTC. This chain joins TRBV10-1 and TRBJ2-1, with D perhaps being TRBD1 or TRBD2 (5 bases each). CDR1 is WNHNN and CDR2 is SYGVQD in the germline V gene (reference sequence). Trimming removed 0 bases at V and 4 bases at J, with 10 bases between. There are 15 residues in the CDR3.

This clonotype was counted between two and nine times. The chain employs TRBV7-3 and TRBJ2-4; 9 positions agree with TRBD1. Germline V gives CDR1 SGHTA, CDR2 FQGTGA. Trimming at V came to 5 bases and at J to 0 bases, leaving 5 bases not matched to a gene. There are 16 residues in the CDR3. The CDR3: CASSPTGGEAKNIQYF. CDR3 coding DNA: TGTGCCAGCAGCCCTACAGGGGGCGAAGCCAAAAACATTCAGTACTTC. Full variable domain (remainder filled in from reference TRBV7-3 and TRBJ2-4): GAGVSQTPSNKVTEKGKYVELRCDPISGHTALYWYRQSLGQGPEFLIYFQGTGAADDSGLPNDRFFAVRPEGSVSTLKIQRTERGDSAVYLCASSPTGGEAKNIQYFGAGTRLSVL.

This chain connects TRBV15 to TRBJ1-1; D may be TRBD1 (5 bases). This CDR3 has 13 residues. V was trimmed by 6 bases and J by 0 bases, leaving 8 bases between them. Germline V gene sequence: CDR1 LNHNV, CDR2 YYDKDF (reference sequence). CDR3 DNA: TGTGCCACCAGGGAGGGGCTGAACACTGAAGCTTTCTTT. This encodes CATREGLNTEAFF.

The V gene is TRBV9, the J gene TRBJ2-1, with 11 bases matching TRBD2. There are 16 residues in the CDR3. Germline V lookup: CDR1 SGDLS, CDR2 YYNGEE. V lost 0 bases, J lost 8 bases, and 7 bases stayed unmatched. In nucleotides, the CDR3 is TGTGCCAGCAGCGTAGTGGTAGCGGGGGGGCTGCATGAGCAGTTCTTC. Translation gives CASSVVVAGGLHEQFF.